The 13 T cell receptor beta chains below all came from one sample that was sequenced in a study of CD8 T cells in ankylosing spondylitis. Overall study results and limits: A TCR beta motif made of several highly homologous variants seemed typical of ankylosing spondylitis blood.

TCRdb reprocessed the 5' RACE reads via MiXCR and lists one record per CDR3 protein. This sample carries around 490,000 distinct CDR3 sequences, about 5.4% of them seen once, and the ten largest clones take roughly 3.5%. Their recognized antigens are unknown. Sequenced sample: blood, either unsorted or a sorted T cell fraction (not recorded which). These TCRs come from a male donor with ankylosing spondylitis.

This clonotype was recorded at least ten times. The V gene is TRBV7-2, the J gene TRBJ2-3; possibly TRBD2 for D (5 bases). There are 15 residues in the CDR3. V dropped 5 bases and J dropped 0 bases, with 12 bases sitting between them. The germline CDR1 and CDR2 sequences are SGHTA and FQGNSA. CDR3 coding DNA: TGTGCCAGCAGCAAGAGGAGGTGGAGCACAGATACGCAGTATTTT. Translation gives CASSKRRWSTDTQYF.

This clonotype has ten or more counts. The chain links TRBV7-9 to TRBJ1-1; D is unclear. The CDR3 covers 14 residues. Germline CDR1 reads SEHNR; CDR2 reads FQNEAQ (reference sequence). V dropped 5 bases and J dropped 1 base, with 11 bases sitting between them. DNA of the CDR3: TGTGCCAGCAGCCCCAACGGGGAGAACACTGAAGCTTTCTTT. Translation: CASSPNGENTEAFF.

This clonotype was seen repeatedly, ten times or more. V and J are TRBV25-1 and TRBJ2-2; D not certain. The germline gives CDR1 MGHDK, CDR2 SYGVNS. V lost 5 bases and J lost 8, with 18 bases in between. The CDR3 spans 15 residues. This CDR3 reads CASSRTGSPKGELFF. As DNA, the CDR3 is TGTGCCAGCAGTAGAACCGGGTCACCAAAAGGGGAGCTGTTTTTT.

This clonotype was counted many times. The chain carries TRBV29-1 and TRBJ2-1, with 8 bases that match TRBD2. The CDR3 has 13 residues. The V gene end was trimmed by 4 bases and the J gene end by 8 bases; junction bases not matched to a gene: 7. CDR1 SQVTM and CDR2 ANQGSEA come from the germline V gene. The CDR3 region has the DNA TGCAGCGTTGCCAGCGGGAGAATAGATGAGCAGTTCTTC. Translating gives CSVASGRIDEQFF.

This clonotype was recorded many times. The chain links TRBV4-3 to TRBJ2-2, with TRBD1 matching over 9 bases. J gave up 0 bases and V 6 bases, and 5 bases lay outside the gene matches. The CDR3 covers 16 residues. Germline values: CDR1 LGHNA, CDR2 YSLEER. The CDR3, as DNA: TGCGCCAGCAGGGAAGGGACAGGGACGAACACCGGGGAGCTGTTTTTT. It is translated as CASREGTGTNTGELFF.

The sample holds many counts of this clonotype. The V call is TRBV5-1, the J call TRBJ1-1; 7 bases agree with TRBD1. V lost 4 bases and J lost 3; bases outside the gene matches: 6. Germline V gene lookup returns CDR1 SGHRS and CDR2 YFSETQ. The CDR3 extends over 14 amino acids. The CDR3 spells CASSQQGIHTEAFF. In DNA form, the CDR3 reads TGCGCCAGCAGCCAACAGGGGATCCACACTGAAGCTTTCTTT.

This clonotype has only a few counts. The rearrangement uses TRBV7-2 and TRBJ2-7; a possible D gene is TRBD2 (6 bases). Germline V gene data show CDR1 as SGHTA and CDR2 as FQGNSA. V lost 4 bases, J lost 2 bases, and 18 bases lay in between. The CDR3 runs 16 residues. The CDR3 region has the DNA TGTGCCAGCAGCTACCACGGGGTCGGGGGAACCTACGAGCAGTACTTC. It yields the protein CASSYHGVGGTYEQYF.

At least ten counts were recorded for this clonotype. V gene TRBV28 combines with J gene TRBJ2-2; D is undetermined. The germline gives CDR1 MDHEN, CDR2 SYDVKM. The V gene lost 2 bases and the J gene lost 5 bases, with 6 bases spanning the gap. The CDR3 contains 13 residues. The CDR3 loop is CASSLIETGELFF. The CDR3 DNA reads TGTGCCAGCAGTTTAATCGAAACCGGGGAGCTGTTTTTT.

There are many counts of this clonotype. The V and J genes are TRBV5-8 and TRBJ1-1, with 8 bases fitting TRBD1. Germline assignment: CDR1 SGHTS and CDR2 YDEGEE. Trimming took 4 bases from V and 4 from J; bases not matched to a gene: 3. This CDR3 contains 13 residues. CDR3 sequence (DNA): TGTGCCAGCAGCACCGACAGGGGCACTGAAGCTTTCTTT. Its protein is CASSTDRGTEAFF. Based on the CDR3 plus reference TRBV5-8 and TRBJ1-1, the full variable domain is EAGVTQSPTHLIKTRGQQATLRCSPISGHTSVYWYQQALGLGLQFLLWYDEGEERNRGNFPPRFSGRQFPNYSSELNVNALELEDSALYLCASSTDRGTEAFFGQGTRLTVV.

The chain has TRBV20-1 and TRBJ1-2; weak D call: TRBD1 (5 bases). The germline V gene encodes CDR1 DFQATT and CDR2 SNEGSKA (reference sequence). V lost 0 bases and J lost 4, with 9 bases in between. The CDR3 runs 13 residues. DNA for the CDR3: TGCAGTGCTAGAGATATGGGGACCTATGGCTACACCTTC. Amino acid sequence: CSARDMGTYGYTF.

This clonotype was seen repeatedly, ten times or more. The chain links TRBV4-1 to TRBJ2-7; the D is unclear. Trimming took off 0 bases at V and 4 bases at J, with 19 bases between the two ends. Germline loops: CDR1 MGHRA, CDR2 YSYEKL. This CDR3 has 17 amino acids. The CDR3 loop reads CASSQDPRINPGYEQYF. In nucleotides, the CDR3 is TGCGCCAGCAGCCAAGATCCAAGAATTAACCCTGGGTACGAGCAGTACTTC.

This clonotype was picked up many times. The chain joins TRBV29-1 to TRBJ2-5; D call uncertain. The germline V gene encodes CDR1 SQVTM and CDR2 ANQGSEA. Trimming removed 4 bases from V and 1 base from J, with 7 bases in between. The CDR3 length is 12 residues. The DNA for the CDR3 is TGCAGCGTTGCAAACAGCCAAGAGACCCAGTACTTC. It specifies CSVANSQETQYF.

This clonotype was observed many times. The chain recombines TRBV11-2 with TRBJ2-7, with D possibly being TRBD1 (6 bases). The V gene's germline CDR1 is SGHAT and CDR2 FQNNGV. V was trimmed by 1 base and J by 1 base, leaving 11 bases between them. CDR3 length: 15 residues. The CDR3 nucleotides read TGTGCCAGCAGCTTAGTAGGGGGTCAGTCCTACGAGCAGTACTTC. Residues: CASSLVGGQSYEQYF.